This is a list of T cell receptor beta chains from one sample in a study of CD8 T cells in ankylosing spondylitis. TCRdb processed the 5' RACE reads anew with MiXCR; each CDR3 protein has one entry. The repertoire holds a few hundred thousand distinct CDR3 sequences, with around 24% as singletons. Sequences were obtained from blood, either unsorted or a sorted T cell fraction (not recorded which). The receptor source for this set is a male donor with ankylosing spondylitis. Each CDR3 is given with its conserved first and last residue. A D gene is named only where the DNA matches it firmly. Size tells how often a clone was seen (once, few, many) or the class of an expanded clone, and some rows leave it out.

cdr3_nt: TGTGCCAGCAGTTACCCGACACCTAGCGGGCAAAGGAAACAGTACTTC
cdr3_aa: CASSYPTPSGQRKQYF
clone_size: .
d_call: TRBD2
v_call: TRBV6-5
j_call: TRBJ2-5

cdr3_nt: TGTGCCACCAGCAGAGGAATGGGGTCACCCTACGAGCAGTACTTC
cdr3_aa: CATSRGMGSPYEQYF
clone_size: few
d_call: .
v_call: TRBV15
j_call: TRBJ2-7

cdr3_nt: TGTGCCAGCAGCTTGAGCGGGGCCGCCTACGAGCAGTACTTC
cdr3_aa: CASSLSGAAYEQYF
clone_size: few
d_call: TRBD2
v_call: TRBV6-2/TRBV6-3
j_call: TRBJ2-7

cdr3_nt: TGTGCCAGCAGCGACCAGCGTGGACCAGGGGGCTCCTACGAGCAGTACTTC
cdr3_aa: CASSDQRGPGGSYEQYF
clone_size: .
d_call: TRBD1
v_call: TRBV7-9
j_call: TRBJ2-7

cdr3_nt: TGCGCCAGCAGCCAAGACTGGGACAGAGACTATGGCTACACCTTC
cdr3_aa: CASSQDWDRDYGYTF
clone_size: few
d_call: TRBD1
v_call: TRBV4-1
j_call: TRBJ1-2

cdr3_nt: TGTGCCAGCAGCCAAGATTGGAGGGGCGGCTACACCTTC
cdr3_aa: CASSQDWRGGYTF
clone_size: .
d_call: .
v_call: TRBV14
j_call: TRBJ1-2

cdr3_nt: TGCAGTGCTAGATTTGGGGGAGGGCCCCCCTACGAGCAGTACTTC
cdr3_aa: CSARFGGGPPYEQYF
clone_size: .
d_call: TRBD2
v_call: TRBV20-1
j_call: TRBJ2-7

cdr3_nt: TGCAGCGTTGAGGGGGTTATAGATACGCAGTATTTT
cdr3_aa: CSVEGVIDTQYF
clone_size: few
d_call: .
v_call: TRBV29-1
j_call: TRBJ2-3

cdr3_nt: TGCGCCAGCAGCCAAGGACTAGTTGGCGAGCAGTTCTTC
cdr3_aa: CASSQGLVGEQFF
clone_size: .
d_call: .
v_call: TRBV4-1
j_call: TRBJ2-1

cdr3_nt: TGTGCCAGCAGCGTAGGGACAGGCTTCCAAGAGACCCAGTACTTC
cdr3_aa: CASSVGTGFQETQYF
clone_size: .
d_call: TRBD1
v_call: TRBV9
j_call: TRBJ2-5

cdr3_nt: TGTGCCAGCAGCTTGGACAGAAGCGTAAGACATTCACCCCTCCACTTT
cdr3_aa: CASSLDRSVRHSPLHF
clone_size: .
d_call: .
v_call: TRBV7-8
j_call: TRBJ1-6

cdr3_nt: TGCGCCAGCAGCATGGGGTTTCAAGCGGGACGGGAGACCCAGTACTTC
cdr3_aa: CASSMGFQAGRETQYF
clone_size: .
d_call: TRBD2
v_call: TRBV5-1
j_call: TRBJ2-5

cdr3_nt: TGTGCCAGCAGCACCACCGGGATCCGGAGGGAGACCCAGTACTTC
cdr3_aa: CASSTTGIRRETQYF
clone_size: few
d_call: .
v_call: TRBV14
j_call: TRBJ2-5

cdr3_nt: TGCAGCGTTGAAGAGACAGGAATCGGTGAAGCTTTCTTT
cdr3_aa: CSVEETGIGEAFF
clone_size: few
d_call: .
v_call: TRBV29-1
j_call: TRBJ1-1

cdr3_nt: TGCAGTGCTCCCGACAGGGGGACTATGGATGGCTACACCTTC
cdr3_aa: CSAPDRGTMDGYTF
clone_size: few
d_call: TRBD1
v_call: TRBV20-1
j_call: TRBJ1-2

cdr3_nt: TGTGCCAGCAGTTACCAGGGAGGTCAGCCCCAGCATTTT
cdr3_aa: CASSYQGGQPQHF
clone_size: .
d_call: .
v_call: TRBV6-6
j_call: TRBJ1-5

cdr3_nt: TGCAGTGCGCAAACCGGGACAGAGCCCTACGAGCAGTACTTC
cdr3_aa: CSAQTGTEPYEQYF
clone_size: .
d_call: TRBD1
v_call: TRBV20-1
j_call: TRBJ2-7

cdr3_nt: TGCAGTGCTGTCGACAGGGGAACAAATCTCCAAGAGACCCAGTACTTC
cdr3_aa: CSAVDRGTNLQETQYF
clone_size: .
d_call: TRBD1
v_call: TRBV20-1
j_call: TRBJ2-5

cdr3_nt: TGTGCCAGCACCGGTGGGTACACCGGGGAGCTGTTTTTT
cdr3_aa: CASTGGYTGELFF
clone_size: .
d_call: .
v_call: TRBV28
j_call: TRBJ2-2

cdr3_nt: TGCAGTGCTAGAGGCAGGGCCACCGGGGAGCTGTTTTTT
cdr3_aa: CSARGRATGELFF
clone_size: .
d_call: .
v_call: TRBV20-1
j_call: TRBJ2-2

cdr3_nt: TGCGCCAGCAGCTTGAGGGGCTTCGGTCCAGGGAACACTGAAGCTTTCTTT
cdr3_aa: CASSLRGFGPGNTEAFF
clone_size: few
d_call: .
v_call: TRBV5-1
j_call: TRBJ1-1

cdr3_nt: TGTGCCAGCAGTGAACGGGCAACTAGCGGGAGTCCCTACAATGAGCAGTTCTTC
cdr3_aa: CASSERATSGSPYNEQFF
clone_size: once
d_call: TRBD2
v_call: TRBV6-1
j_call: TRBJ2-1

cdr3_nt: TGCAGTGCTCCAAGGACAGGGGGCTACGCAGATACGCAGTATTTT
cdr3_aa: CSAPRTGGYADTQYF
clone_size: .
d_call: TRBD1
v_call: TRBV20-1
j_call: TRBJ2-3

cdr3_nt: TGCAGCGTTGCTGCGGGAGGGCATGTCGGGGAGCTGTTTTTT
cdr3_aa: CSVAAGGHVGELFF
clone_size: few
d_call: TRBD2
v_call: TRBV29-1
j_call: TRBJ2-2

cdr3_nt: TGCAGCGTTGGGGGACTAGCGGGAGGGTACGAGCAGTACTTC
cdr3_aa: CSVGGLAGGYEQYF
clone_size: many
d_call: TRBD2
v_call: TRBV29-1
j_call: TRBJ2-7

cdr3_nt: TGTGCCAGCAGTAGGACTAGCGTCGGGGAGCTGTTTTTT
cdr3_aa: CASSRTSVGELFF
clone_size: .
d_call: TRBD2
v_call: TRBV27
j_call: TRBJ2-2

cdr3_nt: TGCGCCAGCAGCCAAGATCCTCGGTCTTACAATGAGCAGTTCTTC
cdr3_aa: CASSQDPRSYNEQFF
clone_size: .
d_call: .
v_call: TRBV4-3
j_call: TRBJ2-1

cdr3_nt: TGTGCCAGCAGCCTCGGGACTAGCGGGACCCTGAATGAGCAGTTCTTC
cdr3_aa: CASSLGTSGTLNEQFF
clone_size: many
d_call: TRBD2
v_call: TRBV7-2
j_call: TRBJ2-1

cdr3_nt: TGTGCCAGCAACCCCCCGACTGGAAGCTCCTATAATTCACCCCTCCACTTT
cdr3_aa: CASNPPTGSSYNSPLHF
clone_size: once
d_call: .
v_call: TRBV3-1
j_call: TRBJ1-6

cdr3_nt: TGTGCCAGCTCACCCGTTCGGCCTGGGAACACTGAAGCTTTCTTT
cdr3_aa: CASSPVRPGNTEAFF
clone_size: .
d_call: .
v_call: TRBV18
j_call: TRBJ1-1

cdr3_nt: TGTGCCAGCAGCTCACCGGGGACCAATCAGCCCCAGCATTTT
cdr3_aa: CASSSPGTNQPQHF
clone_size: .
d_call: .
v_call: TRBV7-2
j_call: TRBJ1-5

cdr3_nt: TGTGCCAGCAGTCCCGGGGGCAGCTATACGCAGTATTTT
cdr3_aa: CASSPGGSYTQYF
clone_size: many
d_call: .
v_call: TRBV2
j_call: TRBJ2-3

cdr3_nt: TGTGCCAGCAGCTTCATGTTGGGGCCCTACGAGCAGTACTTC
cdr3_aa: CASSFMLGPYEQYF
clone_size: few
d_call: .
v_call: TRBV7-2
j_call: TRBJ2-7

cdr3_nt: TGTGCCAGCAGACGGACTAGCGGGAGGGGGGTGTACAATGAGCAGTTCTTC
cdr3_aa: CASRRTSGRGVYNEQFF
clone_size: .
d_call: TRBD2
v_call: TRBV3-1
j_call: TRBJ2-1

cdr3_nt: TGTGCCAGCAGGAGACTGGGACCCTTCTACGAGCAGTACTTC
cdr3_aa: CASRRLGPFYEQYF
clone_size: few
d_call: .
v_call: TRBV6-1
j_call: TRBJ2-7

cdr3_nt: TGTGCCAGCAGCTTTTCCAAACGGGAGACCCAGTACTTC
cdr3_aa: CASSFSKRETQYF
clone_size: .
d_call: .
v_call: TRBV7-9
j_call: TRBJ2-5

cdr3_nt: TGCGCCAGCAGCCGCACATCTAGCGGGTCGTACAATGAGCAGTTCTTC
cdr3_aa: CASSRTSSGSYNEQFF
clone_size: .
d_call: TRBD2
v_call: TRBV5-1
j_call: TRBJ2-1

cdr3_nt: TGCGCCAGCAGCCCAGTCGGGAGGAATGGCTACACCTTC
cdr3_aa: CASSPVGRNGYTF
clone_size: .
d_call: .
v_call: TRBV5-1
j_call: TRBJ1-2

cdr3_nt: TGTGCCAGCAGCCCCGCGGGACTAGCGGGAGGTACATACGAGCAGTACTTC
cdr3_aa: CASSPAGLAGGTYEQYF
clone_size: .
d_call: TRBD2
v_call: TRBV5-5
j_call: TRBJ2-7

cdr3_nt: TGCAGTGCTAGGCCAACAACTAGCACAGATACGCAGTATTTT
cdr3_aa: CSARPTTSTDTQYF
clone_size: .
d_call: .
v_call: TRBV20-1
j_call: TRBJ2-3

cdr3_nt: TGCAGTGCTAGACTCCCAGGGGCAACTGAAGCTTTCTTT
cdr3_aa: CSARLPGATEAFF
clone_size: few
d_call: .
v_call: TRBV20-1
j_call: TRBJ1-1

cdr3_nt: TGTGCCAGCAGTTTTCGGAGCGGTAGCTCCTACAATGAGCAGTTCTTC
cdr3_aa: CASSFRSGSSYNEQFF
clone_size: .
d_call: .
v_call: TRBV3-1
j_call: TRBJ2-1

cdr3_nt: TGTGCCAGCAGCTTATTGTCGGGGGCCTACAATGAGCAGTTCTTC
cdr3_aa: CASSLLSGAYNEQFF
clone_size: .
d_call: .
v_call: TRBV7-9
j_call: TRBJ2-1

cdr3_nt: TGCGCCAGCAGCCAAGATCTGGGGACTAGCGGGGGCTACCAAGAGACCCAGTACTTC
cdr3_aa: CASSQDLGTSGGYQETQYF
clone_size: many
d_call: TRBD2
v_call: TRBV4-1
j_call: TRBJ2-5

cdr3_nt: TGTGCCAGCAGTTTTGGGTCCCGAGCCGAGCAGTACTTC
cdr3_aa: CASSFGSRAEQYF
clone_size: few
d_call: .
v_call: TRBV12-3/TRBV12-4
j_call: TRBJ2-7

cdr3_nt: TGTGCCAGCACCAAGGGGGGCAACACAGATACGCAGTATTTT
cdr3_aa: CASTKGGNTDTQYF
clone_size: .
d_call: .
v_call: TRBV2
j_call: TRBJ2-3

cdr3_nt: TGTGCCAGCAGCTTAGTGGCGGGAGGAGGTACCGGGGAGCTGTTTTTT
cdr3_aa: CASSLVAGGGTGELFF
clone_size: few
d_call: TRBD2
v_call: TRBV7-2
j_call: TRBJ2-2

cdr3_nt: TGCGCCAGCAGCCAAGGGGACAGGGGGCGACGTAATTCACCCCTCCACTTT
cdr3_aa: CASSQGDRGRRNSPLHF
clone_size: .
d_call: TRBD1
v_call: TRBV4-1
j_call: TRBJ1-6

cdr3_nt: TGCAGTGCTAGAGTCTTCAGCAATCAGCCCCAGCATTTT
cdr3_aa: CSARVFSNQPQHF
clone_size: few
d_call: .
v_call: TRBV20-1
j_call: TRBJ1-5

cdr3_nt: TGTGCCAGCAAAATAGCGGGAGTTGGGGCCAACGTCCTGACTTTC
cdr3_aa: CASKIAGVGANVLTF
clone_size: .
d_call: TRBD2
v_call: TRBV2
j_call: TRBJ2-6

cdr3_nt: TGTGCCAGCACCTTAGGGCCGTTCTCTGGGGCCAACGTCCTGACTTTC
cdr3_aa: CASTLGPFSGANVLTF
clone_size: .
d_call: .
v_call: TRBV28
j_call: TRBJ2-6

cdr3_nt: TGCAGCGTTGATCCCAGGGAGATCCCTGAAGCTTTCTTT
cdr3_aa: CSVDPREIPEAFF
clone_size: few
d_call: .
v_call: TRBV29-1
j_call: TRBJ1-1

cdr3_nt: TGTGCCAGCACCTTTAGCGGGAGTACCACAGATACGCAGTATTTT
cdr3_aa: CASTFSGSTTDTQYF
clone_size: .
d_call: TRBD2
v_call: TRBV2
j_call: TRBJ2-3

cdr3_nt: TGTGCCAGCAGCCAAGGCGCAGGACAGGGGAACGACGAGCAGTACTTC
cdr3_aa: CASSQGAGQGNDEQYF
clone_size: .
d_call: TRBD1
v_call: TRBV14
j_call: TRBJ2-7

cdr3_nt: TGTGCCACCAGTGATGCGGGACAGGGGCGATACTACGAGCAGTACTTC
cdr3_aa: CATSDAGQGRYYEQYF
clone_size: .
d_call: TRBD1
v_call: TRBV24-1
j_call: TRBJ2-7

cdr3_nt: TGTGCCAGCTCACCGCAGACAGGACACAATCAGCCCCAGCATTTT
cdr3_aa: CASSPQTGHNQPQHF
clone_size: few
d_call: .
v_call: TRBV18
j_call: TRBJ1-5

cdr3_nt: TGTGCCAGCAGTTTAGGCAGCGTCTCTGGGGCCAACGTCCTGACTTTC
cdr3_aa: CASSLGSVSGANVLTF
clone_size: .
d_call: .
v_call: TRBV12-3/TRBV12-4
j_call: TRBJ2-6

cdr3_nt: TGTGCCAGCACCCGGGGGGAAGGGACGCAGTATTTT
cdr3_aa: CASTRGEGTQYF
clone_size: .
d_call: TRBD2
v_call: TRBV6-5
j_call: TRBJ2-3

cdr3_nt: TGCGCCAGCAGCGGTTTAGCGGGATTAATCACAGATACGCAGTATTTT
cdr3_aa: CASSGLAGLITDTQYF
clone_size: few
d_call: TRBD2
v_call: TRBV5-1
j_call: TRBJ2-3

cdr3_nt: TGTGCCAGCTCACCTAACACAGATAACTATGGCTACACCTTC
cdr3_aa: CASSPNTDNYGYTF
clone_size: .
d_call: .
v_call: TRBV18
j_call: TRBJ1-2